The present TCR beta chain was sequenced within a study of blood T cell repertoires in COVID-19 (dated by TCRdb to 2018 to 2020). At the level of the whole study: The collaborator samples originated in the United States, Italy and Spain and spanned the acute and convalescent phases of COVID-19. The prospective study material was composed of cDNA or gDNA derived from T cells, B-cell-depleted T cells, or PBMCs. Subjects who had been exposed to COVID-19, were actively infected with it, or had recovered from it provided the deeply sampled blood TCRbeta repertoires that made up the dataset. The repertoires were made available in a free public database intended to serve as a resource for research on the immune response to SARS-CoV-2. Samples came from the ongoing ImmuneRACE study (first 160 participants) plus 1,254 subjects from 6 global collaborators. Nearly every sample came with metadata listing a de-identified subject ID, COVID-19 status, age in years and sex. Where available, HLA class I and class II types were obtained from metadata supplied by the sample provider rather than from assay-based typing.

Including cysteine and phenylalanine, the CDR3 has 16 amino acids. Left in the record is the CDR3 DNA by itself, 48 bases read in frame from the first base. CDR1 MNHNS and CDR2 SASEGT are derived from the germline V gene. Relative to germline, V is 3 bases shorter and J is 5 bases shorter, with 14 bases between their ends. General conclusions and limits of the study: How much clinical and demographic metadata was included differed by source and by participant, and the metadata was provided uncurated.

One collaborating source in Seattle enrolled patients during active infection and followed them longitudinally through the course of disease. Collaborating institutions collected whole blood in K2EDTA tubes following their own protocols. For TCRbeta analysis, collaborator samples were shipped as frozen whole blood, as isolated PBMCs, or as DNA extracted from either sample type. The immunoSEQ Assay, a bias-controlled multiplex PCR, was used to amplify TCRbeta CDR3 regions from genomic DNA. Regarding the original processing steps: The number of nucleated cells in each sample was estimated by amplification of reference gene primers within the assay. To quantify the absolute abundance of each unique TCRbeta CDR3 rearrangement, sequence reads were collapsed and filtered. Productive Simpson clonality was computed per sample as the square root of Simpson's diversity index over productive rearrangements. TCRdb limited this immuneACCESS table to in-frame rearrangements with V and J called. A share of clones is missing; checked studies link under half to unresolved V genes, and the rest is unexplained. The V and J calls and the clone size are those of that table, but D and trimming were determined from the DNA. This sample lists about 260,000 clones; 75% to 95% were detected once. Approximately 2.5% of the sample belongs to the ten largest clones.

On this clone: Its antigen has not been determined. No much larger clonotype is one base removed from it; base qualities were not supplied.

The receptor was derived from a person in their late teens or twenties with COVID-19, enrolled during active disease. The sequenced material came from peripheral blood. This chain is built from TRBV6-1 and TRBJ1-6; there is no confident call for the D gene. The sequence in DNA is TGTGCCAGCAGTGATGAGGGTCTTCGGAATAATTCACCCCTCCACTTT. The encoded protein is CASSDEGLRNNSPLHF.